This T cell receptor beta chain was captured by sequencing in a study of shared clonotypes between healthy human individuals. In the study overall: A couple of women and a few men aged 18 to 49 made up the donors. Study-wide results and caveats: Enrolling few donors narrowed the genetic and exposure-history diversity that was represented. The study's rarefaction showed incomplete sorted-subset sequencing despite large depth.

The deep-level immunoSEQ assay was used. Here immunoSEQ multiplex PCR was the method, and the copy in TCRdb shows in-frame clones only, minus some. The sample holds about 2.4 million clones, approximately 92% seen once. Comments on this clone: The antigen remains unidentified.

The V gene's germline CDR1 is SGHRS and CDR2 YFSETQ. V dropped 1 base and J dropped 10; count of bases not matched to a gene: 9. The CDR3 has 15 residues. The specimen sequenced was naive CD4+ T cells sorted from blood. As to subset: CD45RA+ positively selected. The chain is built from TRBV5-1 and TRBJ2-1; 9 nucleotides match TRBD1. The receptor's source is a man in his late teens or twenties in good health. CDR3 in amino acids: CASSLRTGDDREQFF. In DNA, the CDR3 is TGCGCCAGCAGCTTGAGGACAGGGGACGATCGGGAGCAGTTCTTC.